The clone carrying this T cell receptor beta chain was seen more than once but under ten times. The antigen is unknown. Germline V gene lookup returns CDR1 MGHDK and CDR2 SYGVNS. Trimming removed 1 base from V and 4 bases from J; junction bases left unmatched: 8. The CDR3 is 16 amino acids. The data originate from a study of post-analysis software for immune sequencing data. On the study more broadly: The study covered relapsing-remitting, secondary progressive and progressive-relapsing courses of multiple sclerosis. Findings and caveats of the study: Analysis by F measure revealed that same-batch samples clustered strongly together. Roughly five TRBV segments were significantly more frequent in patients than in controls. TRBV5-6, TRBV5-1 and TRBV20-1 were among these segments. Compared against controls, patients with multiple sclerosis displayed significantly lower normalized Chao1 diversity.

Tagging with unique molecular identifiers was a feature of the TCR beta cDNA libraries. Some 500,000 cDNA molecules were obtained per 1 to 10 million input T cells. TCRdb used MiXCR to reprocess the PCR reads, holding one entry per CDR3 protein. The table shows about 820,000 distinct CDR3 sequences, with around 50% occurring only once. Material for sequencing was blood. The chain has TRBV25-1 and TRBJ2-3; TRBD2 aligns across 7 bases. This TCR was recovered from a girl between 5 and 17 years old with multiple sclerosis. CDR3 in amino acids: CASSEFSGHFPDTQYF. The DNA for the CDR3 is TGTGCCAGCAGTGAATTTAGCGGGCATTTCCCAGATACGCAGTATTTT.